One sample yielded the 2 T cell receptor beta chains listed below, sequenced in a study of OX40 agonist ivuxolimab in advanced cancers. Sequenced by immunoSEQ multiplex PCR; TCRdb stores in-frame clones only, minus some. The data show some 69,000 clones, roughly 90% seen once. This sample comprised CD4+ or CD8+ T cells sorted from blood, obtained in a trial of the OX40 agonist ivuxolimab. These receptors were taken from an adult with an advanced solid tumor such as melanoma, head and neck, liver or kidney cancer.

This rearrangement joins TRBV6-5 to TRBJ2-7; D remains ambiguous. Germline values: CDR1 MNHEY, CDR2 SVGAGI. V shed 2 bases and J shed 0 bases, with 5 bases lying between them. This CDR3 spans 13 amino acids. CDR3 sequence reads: CASSYPSSYEQYF. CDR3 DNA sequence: TGTGCCAGCAGTTACCCCAGCTCCTACGAGCAGTACTTC.

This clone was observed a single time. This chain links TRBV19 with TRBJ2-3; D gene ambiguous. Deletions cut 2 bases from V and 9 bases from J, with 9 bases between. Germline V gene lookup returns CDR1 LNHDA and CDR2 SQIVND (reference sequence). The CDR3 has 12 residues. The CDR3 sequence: CASSIRETTQYF. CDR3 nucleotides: TGTGCCAGTAGTATAAGGGAAACAACGCAGTATTTT. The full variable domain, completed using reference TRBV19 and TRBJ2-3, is DGGITQSPKYLFRKEGQNVTLSCEQNLNHDAMYWYRQDPGQGLRLIYYSQIVNDFQKGDIAEGYSVSREKKESFPLTVTSAQKNPTAFYLCASSIRETTQYFGPGTRLTVL.